This paragraph reports one TCR beta chain. Preparation of TRB cDNA libraries relied on 5' RACE carrying UMI labels. TCRdb reprocessed the 5' RACE reads, with one entry per CDR3 protein and no DNA. The table counts 40,000 to 45,000 distinct CDR3 sequences; roughly 15% lies in the top ten. The data were taken from a study of CXCR3-negative and CXCR3-positive naive CD8 T cells. There are 13 residues in the CDR3. Germline CDR1 MNHEY, CDR2 SVGAGI. The clonotype was recovered from a human donor in good health. Some clones in this sample may be carry-over from other donors' samples. The specimen sequenced was memory CD8+ T cells from blood. The V and J genes are TRBV6-5 and TRBJ1-2. CDR3 residues: CASSYSELGGYTF.